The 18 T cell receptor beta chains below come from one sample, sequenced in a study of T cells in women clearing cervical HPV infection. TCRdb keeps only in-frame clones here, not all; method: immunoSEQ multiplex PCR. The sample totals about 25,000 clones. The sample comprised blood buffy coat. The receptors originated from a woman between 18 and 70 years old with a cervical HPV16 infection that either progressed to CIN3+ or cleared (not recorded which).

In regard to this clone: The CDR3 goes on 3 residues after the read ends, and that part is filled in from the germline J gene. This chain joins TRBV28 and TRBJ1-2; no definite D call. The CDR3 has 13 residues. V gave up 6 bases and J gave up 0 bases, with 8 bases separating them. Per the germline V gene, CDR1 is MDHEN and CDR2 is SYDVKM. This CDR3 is CASSRLSNYGYTF. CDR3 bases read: TGTGCCAGCAGCAGACTCTCTAACTATGGC.

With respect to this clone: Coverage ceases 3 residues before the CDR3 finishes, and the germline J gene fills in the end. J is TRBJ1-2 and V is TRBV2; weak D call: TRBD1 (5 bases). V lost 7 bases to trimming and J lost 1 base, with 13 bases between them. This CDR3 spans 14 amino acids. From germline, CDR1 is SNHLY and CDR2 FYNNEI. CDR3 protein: CASTRQNDNYGYTF. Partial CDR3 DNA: TGTGCCAGCACCCGACAGAACGATAACTATGGC.

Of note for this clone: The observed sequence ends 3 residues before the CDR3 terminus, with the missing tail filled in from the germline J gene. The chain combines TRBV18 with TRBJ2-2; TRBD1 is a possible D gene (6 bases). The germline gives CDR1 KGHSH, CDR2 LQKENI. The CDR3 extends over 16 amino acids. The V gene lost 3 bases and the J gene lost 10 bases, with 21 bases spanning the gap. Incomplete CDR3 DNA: TGTGCCAGCTCACCCCCAGAAGCCGGGACATCAGTGGAG. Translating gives CASSPPEAGTSVE. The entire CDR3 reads CASSPPEAGTSVELFF.

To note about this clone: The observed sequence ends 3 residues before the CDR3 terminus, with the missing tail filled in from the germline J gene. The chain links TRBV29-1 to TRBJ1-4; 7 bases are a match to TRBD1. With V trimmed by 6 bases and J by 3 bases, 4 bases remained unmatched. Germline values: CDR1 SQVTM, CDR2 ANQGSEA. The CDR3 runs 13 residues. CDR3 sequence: CSVATGSNEKLFF. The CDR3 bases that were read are TGCAGCGTCGCGACAGGGTCTAATGAAAAA.

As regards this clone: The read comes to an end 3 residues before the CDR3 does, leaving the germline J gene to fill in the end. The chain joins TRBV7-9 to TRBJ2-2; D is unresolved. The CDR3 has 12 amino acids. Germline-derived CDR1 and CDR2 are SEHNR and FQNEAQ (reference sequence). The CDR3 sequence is CASSLDNSPLFF. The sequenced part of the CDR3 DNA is TGTGCCAGCAGCTTAGACAATTCACCG.

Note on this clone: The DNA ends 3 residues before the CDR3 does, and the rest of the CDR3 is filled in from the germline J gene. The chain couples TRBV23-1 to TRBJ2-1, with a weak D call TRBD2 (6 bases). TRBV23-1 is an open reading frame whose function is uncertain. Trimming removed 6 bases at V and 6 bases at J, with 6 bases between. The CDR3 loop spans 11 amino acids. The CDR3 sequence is CASRTSNEQFF. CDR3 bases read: TGCGCCAGCAGGACTAGCAATGAG.

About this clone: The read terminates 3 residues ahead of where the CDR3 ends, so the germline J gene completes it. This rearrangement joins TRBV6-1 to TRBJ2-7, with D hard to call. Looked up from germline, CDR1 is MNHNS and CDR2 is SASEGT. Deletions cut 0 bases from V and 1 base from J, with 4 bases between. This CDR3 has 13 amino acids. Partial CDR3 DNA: TGTGCCAGCAGTGAAGCAGGGTCCTACGAG. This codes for CASSEAGSYE. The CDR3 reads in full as CASSEAGSYEQYF.

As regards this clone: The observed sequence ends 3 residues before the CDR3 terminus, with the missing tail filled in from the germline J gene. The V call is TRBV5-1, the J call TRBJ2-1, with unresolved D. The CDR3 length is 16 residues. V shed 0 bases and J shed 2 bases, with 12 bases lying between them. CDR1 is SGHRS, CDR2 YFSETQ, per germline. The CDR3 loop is CASSLVGSDTYNEQFF. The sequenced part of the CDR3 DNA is TGCGCCAGCAGCTTGGTAGGCAGCGATACCTACAATGAG.

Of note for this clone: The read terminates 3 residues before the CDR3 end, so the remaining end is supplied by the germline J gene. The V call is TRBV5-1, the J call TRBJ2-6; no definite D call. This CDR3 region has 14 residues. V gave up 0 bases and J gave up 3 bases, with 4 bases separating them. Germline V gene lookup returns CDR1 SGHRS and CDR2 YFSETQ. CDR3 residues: CASSLAVGANVLTF. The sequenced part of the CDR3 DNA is TGCGCCAGCAGCTTGGCCGTTGGGGCCAACGTC.

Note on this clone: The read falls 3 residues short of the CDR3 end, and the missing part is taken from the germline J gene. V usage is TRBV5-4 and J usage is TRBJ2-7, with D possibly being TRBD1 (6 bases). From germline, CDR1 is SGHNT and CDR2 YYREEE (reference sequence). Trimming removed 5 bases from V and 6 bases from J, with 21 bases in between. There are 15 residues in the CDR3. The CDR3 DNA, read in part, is TGTGCCAGCAGGATTGATCAGGGGCGAGGTTCCGAG. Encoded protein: CASRIDQGRGSE. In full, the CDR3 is CASRIDQGRGSEQYF.

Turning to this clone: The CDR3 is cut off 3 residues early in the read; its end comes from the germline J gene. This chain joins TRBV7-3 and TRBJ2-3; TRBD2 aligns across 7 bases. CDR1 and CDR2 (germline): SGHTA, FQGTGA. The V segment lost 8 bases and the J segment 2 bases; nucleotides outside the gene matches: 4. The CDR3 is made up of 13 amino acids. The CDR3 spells CASGGGDTDTQYF. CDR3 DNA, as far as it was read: TGTGCCAGCGGGGGGGGAGACACAGATACG.

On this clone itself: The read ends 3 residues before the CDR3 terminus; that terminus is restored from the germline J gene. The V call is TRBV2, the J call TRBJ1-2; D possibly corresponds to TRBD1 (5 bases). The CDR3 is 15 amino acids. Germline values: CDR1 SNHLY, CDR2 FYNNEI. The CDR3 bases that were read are TGTGCCAGCAGTGAATTTTCTGGGACTACCCCTGAC. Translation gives CASSEFSGTTPD. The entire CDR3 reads CASSEFSGTTPDYTF.

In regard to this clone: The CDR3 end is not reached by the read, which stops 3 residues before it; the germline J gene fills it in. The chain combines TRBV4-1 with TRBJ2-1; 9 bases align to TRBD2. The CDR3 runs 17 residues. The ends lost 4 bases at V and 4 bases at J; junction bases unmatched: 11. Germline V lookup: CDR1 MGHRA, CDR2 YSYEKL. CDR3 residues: CASSLGGGREGYNEQFF. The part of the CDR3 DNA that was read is TGCGCCAGCAGCCTGGGTGGAGGGCGGGAGGGATACAATGAG.

CDR3 in amino acids: CASMDREGPGANVLFF. The sequenced CDR3 bases are TGTGCCAGCATGGACAGGGAGGGGCCTGGGGCCAACGTG. The gene calls are TRBV2 and TRBJ2-2, with D tentatively TRBD1 (8 bases). Read data end 3 residues before the CDR3 end; the end is taken from the germline J gene. Germline-derived CDR1 and CDR2 are SNHLY and FYNNEI. This CDR3 is built from 16 residues.

CDR3: CASNPGRGSSTDTQYF. The covered CDR3 bases are TGTGCCAGCAACCCAGGGCGGGGTTCCTCCACAGATACG. The V call is TRBV2, the J call TRBJ2-3, with TRBD2 as a possible D gene (6 bases). The CDR3 end lies 3 residues beyond the end of the read and is filled in from the germline J gene. This CDR3 is 16 amino acids long. V lost 7 bases and J lost 2, with 19 bases in between. Germline V lookup: CDR1 SNHLY, CDR2 FYNNEI.

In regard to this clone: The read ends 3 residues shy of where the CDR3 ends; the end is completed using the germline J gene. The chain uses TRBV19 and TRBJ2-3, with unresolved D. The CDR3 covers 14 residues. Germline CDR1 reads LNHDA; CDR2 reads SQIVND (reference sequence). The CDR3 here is CASSIQLYQETQYF. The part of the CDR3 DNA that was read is TGTGCCAGTAGTATACAACTGTACCAAGAGACG.

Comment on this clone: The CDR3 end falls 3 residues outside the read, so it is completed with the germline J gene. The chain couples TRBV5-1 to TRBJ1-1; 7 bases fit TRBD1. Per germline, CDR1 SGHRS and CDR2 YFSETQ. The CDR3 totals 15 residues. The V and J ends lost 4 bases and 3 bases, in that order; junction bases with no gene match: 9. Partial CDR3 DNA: TGCGCCAGCAGCCTAATGGGGACAGCGGACACTGAA. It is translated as CASSLMGTADTE. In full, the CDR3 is CASSLMGTADTEAFF.

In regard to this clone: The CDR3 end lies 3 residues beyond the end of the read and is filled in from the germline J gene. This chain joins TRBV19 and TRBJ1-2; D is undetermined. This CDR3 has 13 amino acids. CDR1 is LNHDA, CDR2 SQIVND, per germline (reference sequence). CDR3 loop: CASSMVVYNDYTF. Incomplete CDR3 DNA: TGTGCCAGTAGTATGGTGGTATACAATGAC.